A single sample gave rise to the 27 T cell receptor beta chains below, sequenced in a study of T-cell memory formation after mild COVID-19. Each CDR3 protein gets one entry after TCRdb re-called the 5' RACE reads with MiXCR. The table includes some 490,000 distinct CDR3 sequences, about 20% detected once. Material for sequencing was PBMCs or a T cell subset sorted from them (not recorded which). The receptors originated from an adult woman who had mild COVID-19 (a few samples of this study predate the infection). Cell type and time point are not known.

The rearrangement joins TRBV4-1 to TRBJ1-6; 10 bases are shared with TRBD1. The CDR3 spans 17 residues. Unmatched junction bases numbered 5, after V lost 3 bases and J lost 3 bases. The germline V gene has CDR1 MGHRA and CDR2 YSYEKL. CDR3 sequence reads: CASSQTGGANYNSPLHF. The CDR3 DNA follows: TGCGCCAGCAGCCAGACAGGGGGCGCCAACTATAATTCACCCCTCCACTTT.

In DNA, the CDR3 is TGTGCCAGCAGCTCTTCTCAGGGGGCGGATGAGCAGTTCTTC. It translates to CASSSSQGADEQFF. V gene TRBV7-9 combines with J gene TRBJ2-1, with 8 bases matching TRBD1. The trim removed 4 bases at V and 8 bases at J, leaving 7 bases unmatched. The germline CDR1 and CDR2 sequences are SEHNR and FQNEAQ (reference sequence). The CDR3 has 14 residues.

This chain connects TRBV7-2 to TRBJ2-3, with a possible D match to TRBD2 (6 bases). CDR1 and CDR2 from the germline V gene are SGHTA and FQGNSA. Deletions cut 8 bases from V and 3 bases from J, with 18 bases between. The CDR3 length is 15 residues. As DNA, the CDR3 is TGTGCCAGCCGCCTGATGGGGGGATCGACAGATACGCAGTATTTT. Translated: CASRLMGGSTDTQYF.

The CDR3 nucleotides are TGTGCAAGTCGCTATACCCCAGCGGGTCGAGGGTACAATGAGCAGTTCTTC. Translated: CASRYTPAGRGYNEQFF. The V call is TRBV12-2, the J call TRBJ2-1; the table's TRBD2 call for D was not verified on the DNA. TRBV12-2 corresponds to a pseudogene. This CDR3 has 17 residues.

The chain uses TRBV25-1 and TRBJ2-6; D gene uncertain. The CDR3 totals 13 residues. Germline assignment: CDR1 MGHDK and CDR2 SYGVNS. V lost 3 bases, J lost 2 bases, and 2 bases lay in between. CDR3 region: CASSEAGANVLTF. CDR3 nucleotide sequence: TGTGCCAGCAGTGAGGCTGGGGCCAACGTCCTGACTTTC.

This clonotype was picked up a small number of times. This chain uses TRBV2 with TRBJ2-1; possible D gene TRBD2, 6 bases. The CDR3 is 14 amino acids. The germline V gene has CDR1 SNHLY and CDR2 FYNNEI. V was cut by 2 bases and J by 1 base, with 6 bases left in between. In DNA form, the CDR3 reads TGTGCCAGCAGTGAACGGGGGTCCTACAATGAGCAGTTCTTC. As protein: CASSERGSYNEQFF.

The rearrangement links TRBV15 to TRBJ2-3; D is ambiguous. CDR1 LNHNV and CDR2 YYDKDF come from the germline V gene (reference sequence). Trimming shortened V by 0 bases and J by 2 bases, and 0 bases separated the two germline ends. The CDR3 is made up of 12 amino acids. The CDR3 is CATSRDTDTQYF. CDR3 coding DNA: TGTGCCACCAGCAGAGACACAGATACGCAGTATTTT.

This clonotype was recorded a few times. The chain combines TRBV12-3 or TRBV12-4 with TRBJ2-7, with 7 bases identical to TRBD1. This CDR3 comprises 15 residues. Germline trimming cut 6 bases from V and 4 bases from J; bases unmatched to any gene: 12. The CDR3 is CASSSSFTGVYEQYF. As DNA, the CDR3 is TGTGCCAGCAGCTCCTCTTTTACAGGGGTATACGAGCAGTACTTC.

The rearrangement joins TRBV7-2 to TRBJ1-1; D is unclear. Trimming pared 9 bases from V and 1 base from J, leaving 18 bases between. Germline CDR1 reads SGHTA; CDR2 reads FQGNSA. This CDR3 has 15 amino acids. CDR3 in amino acids: CASVGRPGENTEAFF. The CDR3 coding sequence is TGTGCCAGTGTAGGAAGACCGGGAGAGAACACTGAAGCTTTCTTT.

This clonotype was detected many times. The genes are TRBV12-3 or TRBV12-4 and TRBJ1-2; 12 positions match TRBD1. The CDR3 has 15 amino acids. The V gene end was trimmed by 1 base and the J gene end by 5 bases; junction bases not matched to a gene: 2. In DNA, the CDR3 is TGTGCCAGCAGTTTAGGGGACAGGGGGCCGTATGGCTACACCTTC. Amino acids: CASSLGDRGPYGYTF.

This clonotype was seen more than once but under ten times. This chain joins TRBV5-1 and TRBJ1-1, with 9 bases identical to TRBD1. J gave up 7 bases and V 3 bases, and 13 bases lay outside the gene matches. The germline CDR1 and CDR2 sequences are SGHRS and YFSETQ. The CDR3 is made up of 16 amino acids. This chain's CDR3 is CASSWGSGTGTIEAFF. The CDR3 nucleotides read TGCGCCAGCAGCTGGGGATCCGGGACAGGGACCATTGAAGCTTTCTTT.

This clonotype was observed at least ten times. The chain recombines TRBV4-3 with TRBJ2-1, with TRBD2 matching over 11 bases. This CDR3 region has 15 residues. Germline V CDR1 and CDR2: LGHNA, YSLEER. Trimming cost V 0 bases and J 8 bases; bases outside gene matches: 3. The CDR3 here is CASSQETSGIDEQFF. DNA of the CDR3: TGCGCCAGCAGCCAAGAGACTAGCGGGATCGATGAGCAGTTCTTC.

This clonotype was detected only a few times. The chain joins TRBV2 to TRBJ2-6; tentative D call: TRBD1 (5 bases). Germline CDR1 is SNHLY and CDR2 is FYNNEI. V was cut by 5 bases and J by 1 base, with 9 bases left in between. The CDR3 has 15 residues. This chain's CDR3 is CASSPPGSGANVLTF. CDR3 coding DNA: TGTGCCAGCAGTCCCCCAGGGTCTGGGGCCAACGTCCTGACTTTC.

This chain connects TRBV7-8 to TRBJ2-7; 12 bases fit TRBD2. CDR3 length: 18 residues. The V gene's germline CDR1 is SGHVS and CDR2 FQNEAQ. Trimming took 5 bases from V and 3 from J; bases not matched to a gene: 14. In DNA form, the CDR3 reads TGTGCCAGCAGCGCGGGACTAGCGGGCCTTTGGGGGGTCTACGAGCAGTACTTC. Amino acid sequence: CASSAGLAGLWGVYEQYF.

The V gene is TRBV20-1, the J gene TRBJ2-4; D gene unclear. Germline V gives CDR1 DFQATT, CDR2 SNEGSKA (reference sequence). The V end was cut by 0 bases, the J end by 1 base, with 13 bases between. This CDR3 has 16 residues. In DNA, the CDR3 is TGCAGTGCTAGAGAGTGGGAAACCATTGCCAAAAACATTCAGTACTTC. It specifies CSAREWETIAKNIQYF.

This chain connects TRBV5-6 to TRBJ1-5; 9 bases match TRBD1. Germline lookup yields CDR1 SGHDT and CDR2 YYEEEE. V lost 4 bases to trimming and J lost 4 bases; unmatched junction nucleotides: 15. The CDR3 contains 18 residues. The CDR3 reads CASSIFKGTGLRNQPQHF. CDR3 bases: TGTGCCAGCAGCATCTTCAAGGGGACAGGGCTAAGGAATCAGCCCCAGCATTTT.

A few counts support this clonotype. The V gene is TRBV20-1, the J gene TRBJ2-2, with 8 bases aligning to TRBD2. This CDR3 has 15 residues. The ends lost 0 bases at V and 6 bases at J; junction bases unmatched: 6. Germline V gene data show CDR1 as DFQATT and CDR2 as SNEGSKA (reference sequence). The CDR3: CSARDHRGGPGELFF. CDR3 DNA sequence: TGCAGTGCTAGAGATCACCGGGGGGGTCCCGGGGAGCTGTTTTTT.

This clonotype was seen a few times. This chain joins TRBV24-1 and TRBJ2-2, with a tentative D call TRBD2 (6 bases). Trimming cost V 0 bases and J 3 bases, with 10 bases left between them. The CDR3 runs 16 residues. Germline values: CDR1 KGHDR, CDR2 SFDVKD. CDR3: CATSDLGRGDTGELFF. DNA for the CDR3: TGTGCCACCAGTGATTTGGGGCGCGGGGACACCGGGGAGCTGTTTTTT.

This clonotype was recorded at least ten times. The chain uses TRBV24-1 and TRBJ2-3; TRBD2 matches at 10 bases. With 8 bases clipped from V and 3 bases from J, the junction kept 4 bases outside the gene matches. The germline CDR1 and CDR2 sequences are KGHDR and SFDVKD. The CDR3 sequence is 14 residues long. The CDR3 loop is CATKPSGRTDTQYF. As DNA, the CDR3 is TGTGCCACCAAACCTAGCGGGAGAACAGATACGCAGTATTTT.

The J gene is TRBJ2-6, the V gene TRBV6-6; 7 bases fit TRBD1. J gave up 2 bases and V 4 bases, and 11 bases lay outside the gene matches. From germline, CDR1 is MNHNY and CDR2 SVGAGI (reference sequence). The CDR3 runs to 18 residues. The CDR3 DNA follows: TGTGCCAGCAGTTCGGGACAGTCGATCCCCACTGGGGCCAACGTCCTGACTTTC. Encoded protein: CASSSGQSIPTGANVLTF.

The genes are TRBV7-2 and TRBJ2-5; 16 bases are a match to TRBD2. From germline, CDR1 is SGHTA and CDR2 FQGNSA. The CDR3 extends over 17 amino acids. After removal of 2 bases from V and 6 bases from J, the junction contained 6 bases not matched to a gene. For the CDR3, the DNA is TGTGCCAGCAGCTTATCCGGGACTAGCGGGGGGGCGAAGACCCAGTACTTC. This translates into CASSLSGTSGGAKTQYF.

This rearrangement joins TRBV7-8 to TRBJ1-1; D is ambiguous. CDR1 SGHVS and CDR2 FQNEAQ come from the germline V gene. The V end was cut by 3 bases, the J end by 5 bases, with 19 bases between. This CDR3 is built from 16 residues. The CDR3 loop reads CASSFPLGRGETEAFF. DNA of the CDR3: TGTGCCAGCAGCTTCCCCCTTGGACGGGGAGAGACTGAAGCTTTCTTT.

This clonotype was picked up a small number of times. This chain connects TRBV5-6 to TRBJ2-7; D might be TRBD1 or TRBD2, each matching 7 bases. From germline, CDR1 is SGHDT and CDR2 YYEEEE. This CDR3 is built from 14 residues. The V end was cut by 4 bases, the J end by 6 bases, with 17 bases between. CDR3 region: CASSPRGGWSEQYF. Here the CDR3 DNA reads TGTGCCAGCAGCCCCAGGGGGGGATGGAGCGAGCAGTACTTC.

This clonotype has at least ten counts. J is TRBJ2-5 and V is TRBV6-5; 8 bases align to TRBD1. Trimming cost V 8 bases and J 0 bases; bases outside gene matches: 14. The CDR3 consists of 17 residues. Germline CDR1 and CDR2: MNHEY and SVGAGI. CDR3 protein: CASAGTGLSSYQETQYF. DNA for the CDR3: TGTGCCAGCGCCGGGACAGGCCTTTCTTCTTACCAAGAGACCCAGTACTTC.

The chain has TRBV16 and TRBJ1-5; D not certain. Germline CDR1 reads KGHSY; CDR2 reads FQNENV. V was shortened by 7 bases and J by 7 bases, with 20 bases between the two germline ends. This CDR3 is built from 15 residues. CDR3 amino acids: CASNTLGGLGQPQHF. The CDR3 nucleotides read TGTGCCAGCAACACGTTGGGAGGGCTGGGGCAGCCCCAGCATTTT.

This clonotype was seen a handful of times. The V and J genes are TRBV4-1 and TRBJ2-1; D is uncertain. This CDR3 region has 16 residues. Deletions cut 3 bases from V and 0 bases from J, with 12 bases between. CDR1 is MGHRA and CDR2 is YSYEKL in the germline V gene. The CDR3 sequence is CASSHPAGRSYNEQFF. The CDR3 DNA is TGCGCCAGCAGCCACCCCGCAGGCCGCTCCTACAATGAGCAGTTCTTC.

The rearrangement joins TRBV30 to TRBJ2-5, with 8 bases that match TRBD1. The V gene's germline CDR1 is GTSNPN and CDR2 SVGIG (reference sequence). Trimming removed 1 base from V and 4 bases from J; junction bases left unmatched: 5. The length of the CDR3 is 14 residues. The CDR3 nucleotides are TGTGCCTGGAGTGCGGCAGGGGGCGTAGAGACCCAGTACTTC. It is translated as CAWSAAGGVETQYF. Based on the CDR3 plus reference TRBV30 and TRBJ2-5, the full variable domain is SQTIHQWPATLVQPVGSPLSLECTVEGTSNPNLYWYRQAAGRGLQLLFYSVGIGQISSEVPQNLSASRPQDRQFILSSKKLLLSDSGFYLCAWSAAGGVETQYFGPGTRLLVL.